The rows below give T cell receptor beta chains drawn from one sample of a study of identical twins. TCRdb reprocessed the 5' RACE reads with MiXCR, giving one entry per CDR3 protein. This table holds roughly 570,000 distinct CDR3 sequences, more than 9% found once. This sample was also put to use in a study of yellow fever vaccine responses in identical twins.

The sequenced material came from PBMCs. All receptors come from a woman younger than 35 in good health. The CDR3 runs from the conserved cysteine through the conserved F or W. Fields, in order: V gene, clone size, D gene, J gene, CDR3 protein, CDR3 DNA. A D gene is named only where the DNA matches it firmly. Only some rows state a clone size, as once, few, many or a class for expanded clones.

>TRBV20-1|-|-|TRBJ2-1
CSARSGDRSTNEQFF
TGCAGTGCTAGGTCAGGGGATCGGAGTACGAATGAGCAGTTCTTC
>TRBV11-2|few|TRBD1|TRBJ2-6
CASSMLVGTGGSGANVLTF
TGTGCCAGCAGCATGCTGGTTGGGACAGGGGGCTCTGGGGCCAACGTCCTGACTTTC
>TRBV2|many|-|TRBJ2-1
CASSEERPSSYNEQFF
TGTGCCAGCAGTGAAGAGCGACCCAGCTCCTACAATGAGCAGTTCTTC
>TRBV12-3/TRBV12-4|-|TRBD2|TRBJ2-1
CASSQTSGGDNEQFF
TGTGCCAGCAGCCAGACTAGCGGGGGGGACAATGAGCAGTTCTTC
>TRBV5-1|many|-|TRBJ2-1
CASSVLTSDEQFF
TGCGCCAGCAGCGTTTTGACAAGTGATGAGCAGTTCTTC
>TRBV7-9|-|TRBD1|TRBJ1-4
CASSLGTGGGEKLFF
TGTGCCAGCAGCTTAGGAACAGGGGGCGGTGAAAAACTGTTTTTT
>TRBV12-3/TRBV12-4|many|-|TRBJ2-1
CASSRDTRSPAYNNEQFF
TGTGCCAGCAGTCGTGACACCCGTAGCCCCGCTTATAACAATGAGCAGTTCTTC
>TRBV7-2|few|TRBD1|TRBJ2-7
CASNQGVARYEQYF
TGTGCCAGCAACCAGGGGGTCGCACGCTACGAGCAGTACTTC
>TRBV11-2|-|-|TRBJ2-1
CASSSRDPYNEQFF
TGTGCCAGCAGCAGCCGGGACCCATACAATGAGCAGTTCTTC
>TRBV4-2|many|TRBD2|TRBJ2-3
CASSQVKRGGFIDTQYF
TGTGCCAGCAGCCAAGTAAAGCGGGGGGGCTTCATTGATACGCAGTATTTT
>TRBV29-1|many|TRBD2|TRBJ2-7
CSVVGGVSNEQYF
TGCAGCGTTGTGGGGGGGGTATCGAACGAGCAGTACTTC